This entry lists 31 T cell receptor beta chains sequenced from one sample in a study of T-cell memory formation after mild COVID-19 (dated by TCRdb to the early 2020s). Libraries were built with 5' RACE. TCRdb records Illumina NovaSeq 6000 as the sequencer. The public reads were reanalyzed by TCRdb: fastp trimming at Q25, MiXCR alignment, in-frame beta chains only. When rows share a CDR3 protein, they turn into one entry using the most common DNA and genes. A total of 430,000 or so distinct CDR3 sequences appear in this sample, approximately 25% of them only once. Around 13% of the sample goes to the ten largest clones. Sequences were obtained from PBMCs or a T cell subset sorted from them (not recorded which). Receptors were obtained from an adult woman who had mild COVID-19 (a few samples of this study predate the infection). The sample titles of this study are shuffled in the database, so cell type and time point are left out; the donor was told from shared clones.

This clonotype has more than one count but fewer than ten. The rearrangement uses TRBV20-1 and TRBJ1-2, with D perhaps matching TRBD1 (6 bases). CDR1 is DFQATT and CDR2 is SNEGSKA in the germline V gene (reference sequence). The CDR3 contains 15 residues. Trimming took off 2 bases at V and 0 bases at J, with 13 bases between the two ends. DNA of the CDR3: TGCAGTGCTAGAATTACAGGGACTTCTAACTATGGCTACACCTTC. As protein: CSARITGTSNYGYTF.

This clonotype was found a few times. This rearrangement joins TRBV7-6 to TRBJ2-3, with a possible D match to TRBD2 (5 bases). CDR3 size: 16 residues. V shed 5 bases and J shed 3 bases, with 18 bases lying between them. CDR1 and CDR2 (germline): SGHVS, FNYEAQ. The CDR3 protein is CASSPASDSVTDTQYF. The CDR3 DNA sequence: TGTGCCAGCAGCCCAGCCTCGGACTCCGTGACAGATACGCAGTATTTT.

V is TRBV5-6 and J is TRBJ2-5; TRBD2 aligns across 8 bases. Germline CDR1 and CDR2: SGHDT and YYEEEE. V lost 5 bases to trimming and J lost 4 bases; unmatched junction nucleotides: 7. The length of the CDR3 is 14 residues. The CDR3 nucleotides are TGTGCCAGCAGTTTCCGGGGGGGCGGAGAGACCCAGTACTTC. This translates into CASSFRGGGETQYF.

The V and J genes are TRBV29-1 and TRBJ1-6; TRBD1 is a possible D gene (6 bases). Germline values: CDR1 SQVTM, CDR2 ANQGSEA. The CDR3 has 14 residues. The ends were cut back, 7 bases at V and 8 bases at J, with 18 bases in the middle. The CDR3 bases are TGCAGCGCCGGGGGGGACACTGCAGATTCACCCCTCCACTTT. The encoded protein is CSAGGDTADSPLHF.

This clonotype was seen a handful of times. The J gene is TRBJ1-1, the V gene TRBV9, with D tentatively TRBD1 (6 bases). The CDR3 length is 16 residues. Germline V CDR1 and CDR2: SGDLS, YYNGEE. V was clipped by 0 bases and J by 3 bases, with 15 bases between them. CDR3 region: CASSVEGGALDTEAFF. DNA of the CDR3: TGTGCCAGCAGCGTAGAGGGGGGGGCGCTGGACACTGAAGCTTTCTTT.

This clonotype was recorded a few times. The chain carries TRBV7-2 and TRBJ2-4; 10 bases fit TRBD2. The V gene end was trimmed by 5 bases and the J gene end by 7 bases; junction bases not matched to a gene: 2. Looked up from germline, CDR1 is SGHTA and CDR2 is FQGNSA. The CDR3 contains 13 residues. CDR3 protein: CASSSGRVNIQYF. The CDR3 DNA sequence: TGTGCCAGCAGCAGCGGGAGGGTGAACATTCAGTACTTC.

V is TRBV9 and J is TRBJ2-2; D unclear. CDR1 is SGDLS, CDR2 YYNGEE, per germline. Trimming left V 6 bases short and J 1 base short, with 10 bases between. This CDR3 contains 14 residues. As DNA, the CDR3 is TGTGCCAGCACCACCGACTGGAACACCGGGGAGCTGTTTTTT. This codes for CASTTDWNTGELFF.

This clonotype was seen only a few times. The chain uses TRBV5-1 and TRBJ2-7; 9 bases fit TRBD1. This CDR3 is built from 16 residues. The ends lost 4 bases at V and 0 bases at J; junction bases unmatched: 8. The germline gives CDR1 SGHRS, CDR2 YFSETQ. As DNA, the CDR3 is TGCGCCAGCAGCCAAACCCGGACAGGGGACTCCTACGAGCAGTACTTC. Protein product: CASSQTRTGDSYEQYF.

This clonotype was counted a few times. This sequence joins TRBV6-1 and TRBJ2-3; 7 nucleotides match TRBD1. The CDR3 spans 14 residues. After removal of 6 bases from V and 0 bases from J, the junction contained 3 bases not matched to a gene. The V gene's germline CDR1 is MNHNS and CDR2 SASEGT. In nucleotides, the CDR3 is TGTGCCAGCAGCCAGGACAGGAGCACAGATACGCAGTATTTT. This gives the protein CASSQDRSTDTQYF.

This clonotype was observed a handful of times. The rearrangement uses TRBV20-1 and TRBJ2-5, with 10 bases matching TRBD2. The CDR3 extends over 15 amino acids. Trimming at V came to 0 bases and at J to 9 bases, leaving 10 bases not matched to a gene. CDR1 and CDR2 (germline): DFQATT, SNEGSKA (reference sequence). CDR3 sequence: CSARDRPSGSSAQYF. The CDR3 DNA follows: TGCAGTGCTAGAGATAGACCTAGCGGGAGTTCGGCCCAGTACTTC.

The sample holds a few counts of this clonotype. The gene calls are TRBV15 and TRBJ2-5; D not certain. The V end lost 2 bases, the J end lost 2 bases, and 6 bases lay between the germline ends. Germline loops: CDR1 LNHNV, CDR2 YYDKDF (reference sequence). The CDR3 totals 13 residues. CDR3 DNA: TGTGCCACCAGCAGATCAGGTCAAGAGACCCAGTACTTC. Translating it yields CATSRSGQETQYF.

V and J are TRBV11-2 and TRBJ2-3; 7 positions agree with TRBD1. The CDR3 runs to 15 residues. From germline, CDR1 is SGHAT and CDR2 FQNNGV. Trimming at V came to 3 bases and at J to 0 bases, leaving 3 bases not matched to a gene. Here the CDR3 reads CASSFLGQSTDTQYF. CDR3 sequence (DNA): TGTGCCAGCAGCTTTTTGGGACAGAGCACAGATACGCAGTATTTT. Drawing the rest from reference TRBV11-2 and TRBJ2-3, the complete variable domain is EAGVAQSPRYKIIEKRQSVAFWCNPISGHATLYWYQQILGQGPKLLIQFQNNGVVDDSQLPKDRFSAERLKGVDSTLKIQPAKLEDSAVYLCASSFLGQSTDTQYFGPGTRLTVL.

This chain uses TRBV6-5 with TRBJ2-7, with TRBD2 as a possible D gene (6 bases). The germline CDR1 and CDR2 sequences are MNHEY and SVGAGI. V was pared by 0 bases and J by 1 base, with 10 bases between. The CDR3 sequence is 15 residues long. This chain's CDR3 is CASSYSPGGSYEQYF. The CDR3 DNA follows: TGTGCCAGCAGTTACTCGCCAGGAGGGTCCTACGAGCAGTACTTC.

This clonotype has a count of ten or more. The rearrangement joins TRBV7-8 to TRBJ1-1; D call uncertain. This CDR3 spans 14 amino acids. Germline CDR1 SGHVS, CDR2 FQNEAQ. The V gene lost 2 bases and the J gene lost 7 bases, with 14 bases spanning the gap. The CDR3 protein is CASSLYGAWDEAFF. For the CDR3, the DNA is TGTGCCAGCAGCTTATATGGAGCCTGGGATGAAGCTTTCTTT.

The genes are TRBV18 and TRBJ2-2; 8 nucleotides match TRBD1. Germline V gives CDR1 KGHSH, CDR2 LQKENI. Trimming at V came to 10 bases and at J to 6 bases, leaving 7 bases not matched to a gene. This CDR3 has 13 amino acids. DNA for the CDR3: TGTGCCACCCGGACAGGGTTGGCCGGGGAGCTGTTTTTT. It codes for CATRTGLAGELFF.

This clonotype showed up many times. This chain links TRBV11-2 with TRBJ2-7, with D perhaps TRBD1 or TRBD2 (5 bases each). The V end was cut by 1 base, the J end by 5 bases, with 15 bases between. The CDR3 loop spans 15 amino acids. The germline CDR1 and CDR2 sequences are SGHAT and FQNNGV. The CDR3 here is CASSLGDGGRDEQYF. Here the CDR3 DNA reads TGTGCCAGCAGCTTAGGAGATGGGGGTAGGGACGAGCAGTACTTC.

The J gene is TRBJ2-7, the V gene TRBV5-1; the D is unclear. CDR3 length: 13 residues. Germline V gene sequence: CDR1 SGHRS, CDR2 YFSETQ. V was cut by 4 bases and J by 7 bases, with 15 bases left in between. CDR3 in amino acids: CASSGPGLDEQYF. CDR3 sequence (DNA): TGCGCCAGCAGCGGTCCGGGCCTAGATGAGCAGTACTTC.

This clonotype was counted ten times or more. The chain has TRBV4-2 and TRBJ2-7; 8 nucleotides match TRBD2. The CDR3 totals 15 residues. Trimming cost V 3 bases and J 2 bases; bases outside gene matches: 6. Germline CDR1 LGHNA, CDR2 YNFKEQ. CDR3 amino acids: CASSHPLAGAYEQYF. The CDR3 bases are TGTGCCAGCAGCCACCCGCTAGCGGGTGCCTACGAGCAGTACTTC.

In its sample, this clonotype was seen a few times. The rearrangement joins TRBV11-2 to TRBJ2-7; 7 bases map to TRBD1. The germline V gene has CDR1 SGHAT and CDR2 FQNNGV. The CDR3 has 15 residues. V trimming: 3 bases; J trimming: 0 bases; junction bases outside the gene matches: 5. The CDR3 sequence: CASSLGTAPSYEQYF. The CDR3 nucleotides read TGTGCCAGCAGCTTGGGGACAGCACCCTCCTACGAGCAGTACTTC. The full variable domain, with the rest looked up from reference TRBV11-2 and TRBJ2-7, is EAGVAQSPRYKIIEKRQSVAFWCNPISGHATLYWYQQILGQGPKLLIQFQNNGVVDDSQLPKDRFSAERLKGVDSTLKIQPAKLEDSAVYLCASSLGTAPSYEQYFGPGTRLTVT.

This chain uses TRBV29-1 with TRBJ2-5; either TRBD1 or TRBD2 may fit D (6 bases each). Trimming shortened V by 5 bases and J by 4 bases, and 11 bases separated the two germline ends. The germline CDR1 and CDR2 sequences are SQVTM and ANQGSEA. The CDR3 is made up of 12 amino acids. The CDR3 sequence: CSVSGGRETQYF. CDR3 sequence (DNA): TGCAGCGTTTCTGGGGGGCGAGAGACCCAGTACTTC.

Here the CDR3 reads CASSPRLANEQFF. Here the CDR3 DNA reads TGTGCCAGCTCACCACGCCTAGCCAATGAGCAGTTCTTC. The gene calls are TRBV18 and TRBJ2-1; weak D call: TRBD2 (5 bases). The V and J ends lost 1 base and 6 bases respectively, with 7 bases between them. The CDR3 spans 13 residues. Germline CDR1 KGHSH, CDR2 LQKENI.

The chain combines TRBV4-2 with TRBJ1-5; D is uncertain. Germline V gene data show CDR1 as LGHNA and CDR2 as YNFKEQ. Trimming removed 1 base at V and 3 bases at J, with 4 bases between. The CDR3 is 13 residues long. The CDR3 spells CASSQAPNQPQHF. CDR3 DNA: TGTGCCAGCAGCCAAGCCCCCAATCAGCCCCAGCATTTT.

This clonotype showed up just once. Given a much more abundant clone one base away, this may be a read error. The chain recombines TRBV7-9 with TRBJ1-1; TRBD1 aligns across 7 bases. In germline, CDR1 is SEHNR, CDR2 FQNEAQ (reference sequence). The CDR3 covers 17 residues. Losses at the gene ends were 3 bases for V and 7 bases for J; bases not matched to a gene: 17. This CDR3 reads CASSFGQGVGYDIEAFF. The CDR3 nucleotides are TGTGCCAGCAGCTTTGGGCAGGGGGTAGGATATGACATTGAAGCTTTCTTT.

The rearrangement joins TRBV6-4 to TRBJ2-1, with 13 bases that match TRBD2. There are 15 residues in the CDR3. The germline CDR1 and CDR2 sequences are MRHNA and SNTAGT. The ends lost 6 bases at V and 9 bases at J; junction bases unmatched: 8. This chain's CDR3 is CASSARTSGSGEQFF. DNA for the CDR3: TGTGCCAGCAGCGCCCGGACTAGCGGGAGCGGTGAGCAGTTCTTC.

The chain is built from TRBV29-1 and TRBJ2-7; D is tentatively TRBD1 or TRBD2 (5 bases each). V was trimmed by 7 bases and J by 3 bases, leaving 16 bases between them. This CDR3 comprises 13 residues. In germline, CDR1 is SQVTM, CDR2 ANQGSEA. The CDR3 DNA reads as TGCAGCGCCAGAGGGACCTCGTACTACGAGCAGTACTTC. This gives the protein CSARGTSYYEQYF.

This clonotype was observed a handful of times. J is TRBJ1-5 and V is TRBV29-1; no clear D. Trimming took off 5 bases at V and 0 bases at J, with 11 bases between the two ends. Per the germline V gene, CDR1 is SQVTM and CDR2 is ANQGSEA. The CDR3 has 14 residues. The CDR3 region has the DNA TGCAGCGTTTCAGGTGATTATAGCAATCAGCCCCAGCATTTT. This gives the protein CSVSGDYSNQPQHF.

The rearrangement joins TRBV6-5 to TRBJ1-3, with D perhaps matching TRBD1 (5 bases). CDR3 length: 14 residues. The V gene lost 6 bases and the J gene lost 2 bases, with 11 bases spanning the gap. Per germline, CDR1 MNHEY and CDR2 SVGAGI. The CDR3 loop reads CASRRTGAGNTIYF. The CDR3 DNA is TGTGCCAGCAGACGAACGGGGGCTGGAAACACCATATATTTT.

The CDR3 DNA is TGTGCCAGCAGCCCACGGGGGGGCGGTGCGTTCGAGCAGTACTTC. Translated, it gives CASSPRGGGAFEQYF. V and J are TRBV7-8 and TRBJ2-7; 8 positions match TRBD2. CDR1 SGHVS and CDR2 FQNEAQ come from the germline V gene. The CDR3 totals 15 residues. With 5 bases clipped from V and 6 bases from J, the junction kept 12 bases outside the gene matches.

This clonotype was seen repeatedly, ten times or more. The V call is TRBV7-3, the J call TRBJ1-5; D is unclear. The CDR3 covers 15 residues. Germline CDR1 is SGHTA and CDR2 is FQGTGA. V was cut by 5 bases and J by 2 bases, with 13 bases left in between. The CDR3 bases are TGTGCCAGCAGCGAATCCGACGGTTGCAATCAGCCCCAGCATTTT. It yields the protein CASSESDGCNQPQHF.

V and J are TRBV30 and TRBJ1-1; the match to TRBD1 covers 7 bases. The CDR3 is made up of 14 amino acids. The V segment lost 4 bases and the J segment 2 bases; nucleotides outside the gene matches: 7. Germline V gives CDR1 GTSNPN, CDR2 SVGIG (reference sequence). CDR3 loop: CAWTPGQQNTEAFF. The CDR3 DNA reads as TGTGCCTGGACTCCGGGACAGCAAAACACTGAAGCTTTCTTT.

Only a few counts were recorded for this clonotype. The CDR3 DNA reads as TGTGCCAGCAGCCCCCGGCCCTACAATGAGCAGTTCTTC. Protein product: CASSPRPYNEQFF. This chain links TRBV7-6 with TRBJ2-1; D uncertain. This CDR3 has 13 residues. Trimming stripped 5 bases from V and 2 bases from J, with 7 bases between. Germline assignment: CDR1 SGHVS and CDR2 FNYEAQ.